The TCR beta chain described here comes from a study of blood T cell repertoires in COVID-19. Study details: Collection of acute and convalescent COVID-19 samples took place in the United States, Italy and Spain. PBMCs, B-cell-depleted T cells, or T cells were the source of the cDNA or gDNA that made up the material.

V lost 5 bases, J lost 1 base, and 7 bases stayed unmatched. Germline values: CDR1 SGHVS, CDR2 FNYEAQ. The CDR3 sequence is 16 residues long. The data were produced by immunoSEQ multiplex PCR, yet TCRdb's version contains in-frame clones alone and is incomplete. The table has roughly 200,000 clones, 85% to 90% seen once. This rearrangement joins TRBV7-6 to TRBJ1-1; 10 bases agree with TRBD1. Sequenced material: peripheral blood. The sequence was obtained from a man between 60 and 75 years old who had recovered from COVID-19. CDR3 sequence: CASSRMGQGKNTEAFF. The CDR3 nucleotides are TGTGCCAGCAGCAGAATGGGACAGGGGAAGAACACTGAAGCTTTCTTT.